A selection of T cell receptor beta chains follows, all from one sample in a study of human T cells and chemical hapten exposure. Via MiXCR, TCRdb re-called the RACE reads, giving one row per CDR3 protein. The table records 90,000 to 110,000 distinct CDR3 sequences, 9.2% of them present only once. Sequencing was performed on whole blood, taken in connection with sensitization to the hapten diphenylcyclopropenone (DPC). The receptors shown here come from a woman aged 40 to 50 with alopecia areata. Some clones in this sample may be carry-over from other donors' samples. CDR3s include the opening cysteine and the closing phenylalanine or tryptophan. A D gene is named only where the DNA matches it firmly. Some rows have no size entry. The others give once, few or many, or a class for an expanded clone.

v_call: TRBV11-2; clone_size: many; j_call: TRBJ2-1; d_call: TRBD2; cdr3_aa: CASSRTSGGSYNEQFF; cdr3_nt: TGTGCCAGCAGCCGGACTAGCGGGGGCTCCTACAATGAGCAGTTCTTC
v_call: TRBV7-9; clone_size: .; j_call: TRBJ1-2; d_call: TRBD1; cdr3_aa: CASPNPEGAEGYTF; cdr3_nt: TGTGCCAGCCCCAACCCGGAGGGGGCGGAGGGCTACACCTTC
v_call: TRBV15; clone_size: many; j_call: TRBJ2-1; d_call: TRBD2; cdr3_aa: CATSVRTSGRGEQFF; cdr3_nt: TGTGCCACCAGCGTTCGGACTAGCGGGCGGGGAGAGCAGTTCTTC
v_call: TRBV7-2; clone_size: few; j_call: TRBJ2-7; d_call: .; cdr3_aa: CASSIGGPLLEQYF; cdr3_nt: TGTGCCAGCAGCATCGGGGGCCCCTTATTGGAGCAGTACTTC
v_call: TRBV7-9; clone_size: .; j_call: TRBJ1-2; d_call: TRBD1; cdr3_aa: CASSQTGAEGYTF; cdr3_nt: TGTGCCAGCAGCCAGACAGGGGCGGAAGGCTACACCTTC
v_call: TRBV3-1; clone_size: .; j_call: TRBJ1-5; d_call: TRBD1; cdr3_aa: CASSQRQGAQPQHF; cdr3_nt: TGTGCCAGCAGCCAGAGACAGGGAGCTCAGCCCCAGCATTTT
v_call: TRBV19; clone_size: few; j_call: TRBJ1-5; d_call: .; cdr3_aa: CASSIPGEEPQHF; cdr3_nt: TGTGCCAGTAGTATCCCAGGGGAGGAGCCCCAGCATTTT
v_call: TRBV28; clone_size: many; j_call: TRBJ2-4; d_call: TRBD1; cdr3_aa: CASSPGTVKNIQYF; cdr3_nt: TGTGCCAGCAGTCCCGGGACAGTTAAAAACATTCAGTACTTC
v_call: TRBV11-3; clone_size: few; j_call: TRBJ1-5; d_call: .; cdr3_aa: CASSLRCTSCRDNQPQHF; cdr3_nt: TGTGCCAGCAGCTTAAGGTGTACGAGTTGTCGGGACAATCAGCCCCAGCATTTT
v_call: TRBV12-3/TRBV12-4; clone_size: .; j_call: TRBJ2-2; d_call: .; cdr3_aa: CASSLAGGGELFF; cdr3_nt: TGTGCCAGCAGTTTGGCCGGGGGCGGGGAGCTGTTTTTT
v_call: TRBV10-1; clone_size: many; j_call: TRBJ2-6; d_call: TRBD2; cdr3_aa: CASRKGLAGATGASGANVLTF; cdr3_nt: TGCGCCAGCAGGAAGGGACTAGCGGGGGCCACAGGGGCCTCTGGGGCCAACGTCCTGACTTTC
v_call: TRBV4-3; clone_size: many; j_call: TRBJ1-1; d_call: .; cdr3_aa: CASSGESGEAFF; cdr3_nt: TGCGCCAGCAGCGGGGAGTCGGGGGAAGCTTTCTTT
v_call: TRBV4-2; clone_size: many; j_call: TRBJ2-7; d_call: TRBD1; cdr3_aa: CASSHPRGQGAYEQYF; cdr3_nt: TGTGCCAGCAGCCACCCGAGGGGACAGGGGGCTTACGAGCAGTACTTC
v_call: TRBV4-2; clone_size: many; j_call: TRBJ2-6; d_call: TRBD2; cdr3_aa: CASSHEGEGFGANVLTF; cdr3_nt: TGTGCCAGCAGCCACGAAGGGGAGGGTTTTGGGGCCAACGTCCTGACTTTC
v_call: TRBV11-2; clone_size: many; j_call: TRBJ2-1; d_call: TRBD2; cdr3_aa: CASSFRLAGSSYNEQFF; cdr3_nt: TGTGCCAGCAGCTTCAGGCTAGCGGGGAGCTCCTACAATGAGCAGTTCTTC
v_call: TRBV27; clone_size: many; j_call: TRBJ2-7; d_call: TRBD2; cdr3_aa: CASSLYGFGGASAEQYF; cdr3_nt: TGTGCCAGCAGTTTATACGGATTCGGGGGGGCCTCCGCCGAGCAGTACTTC
v_call: TRBV3-2; clone_size: .; j_call: TRBJ1-4; d_call: .; cdr3_aa: CASPEIQFPNEKLFF; cdr3_nt: TGTGCCAGCCCGGAGATACAGTTCCCTAATGAAAAACTGTTTTTT
v_call: TRBV7-8; clone_size: .; j_call: TRBJ2-1; d_call: .; cdr3_aa: CASSRLIDEQFF; cdr3_nt: TGTGCCAGCAGCCGCCTGATCGATGAGCAGTTCTTC
v_call: TRBV7-6; clone_size: .; j_call: TRBJ2-7; d_call: TRBD2; cdr3_aa: CASSSGLATYEQYF; cdr3_nt: TGTGCCAGCAGCTCAGGACTAGCGACCTACGAGCAGTACTTC
v_call: TRBV3-1; clone_size: many; j_call: TRBJ2-5; d_call: .; cdr3_aa: CASSQDSGGKETQYF; cdr3_nt: TGTGCCAGCAGCCAAGATTCGGGGGGCAAAGAGACCCAGTACTTC
v_call: TRBV28; clone_size: many; j_call: TRBJ1-5; d_call: .; cdr3_aa: CASITDRRIHNQPQHF; cdr3_nt: TGTGCCAGCATTACGGACAGAAGAATACACAATCAGCCCCAGCATTTT
v_call: TRBV12-3/TRBV12-4; clone_size: many; j_call: TRBJ1-3; d_call: .; cdr3_aa: CASSFMGPLGGTIYF; cdr3_nt: TGTGCCAGCAGTTTCATGGGGCCTCTCGGGGGGACCATATATTTT
v_call: TRBV5-1; clone_size: few; j_call: TRBJ2-5; d_call: TRBD2; cdr3_aa: CASSLLGLAGGQETQYF; cdr3_nt: TGCGCCAGCAGCTTGCTGGGACTAGCGGGGGGGCAGGAGACCCAGTACTTC
v_call: TRBV6-5; clone_size: many; j_call: TRBJ1-1; d_call: .; cdr3_aa: CASTSPGDEAFF; cdr3_nt: TGTGCCAGCACCTCACCCGGGGATGAAGCTTTCTTT
v_call: TRBV28; clone_size: few; j_call: TRBJ1-2; d_call: .; cdr3_aa: CASARGGLNYGYTF; cdr3_nt: TGTGCCAGCGCGAGGGGCGGTTTAAACTATGGCTACACCTTC
v_call: TRBV12-2; clone_size: many; j_call: TRBJ2-1; d_call: .; cdr3_aa: CASRLAPRGGINEQFF; cdr3_nt: TGTGCAAGTCGCTTAGCGCCCAGGGGGGGGATCAATGAGCAGTTCTTC
v_call: TRBV12-3/TRBV12-4; clone_size: .; j_call: TRBJ1-2; d_call: TRBD1; cdr3_aa: CASRRPGQGDGYTF; cdr3_nt: TGTGCCAGCAGAAGACCGGGACAGGGGGATGGCTACACCTTC
v_call: TRBV30; clone_size: .; j_call: TRBJ2-5; d_call: .; cdr3_aa: CAWSPGAAISETQYF; cdr3_nt: TGTGCCTGGAGCCCCGGGGCGGCGATTTCGGAGACCCAGTACTTC
v_call: TRBV9; clone_size: many; j_call: TRBJ1-2; d_call: .; cdr3_aa: CASSPMGGRHGYTF; cdr3_nt: TGTGCCAGCAGCCCCATGGGGGGCCGTCATGGCTACACCTTC
v_call: TRBV24-1; clone_size: many; j_call: TRBJ1-2; d_call: TRBD1; cdr3_aa: CATSDPTGARRGYTF; cdr3_nt: TGTGCCACCAGTGACCCGACAGGGGCCAGGAGAGGCTACACCTTC
v_call: TRBV11-2; clone_size: many; j_call: TRBJ2-3; d_call: TRBD1; cdr3_aa: CASSLGQGWADTQYF; cdr3_nt: TGTGCCAGCAGCTTAGGACAGGGGTGGGCAGATACGCAGTATTTT
v_call: TRBV19; clone_size: .; j_call: TRBJ2-2; d_call: TRBD2; cdr3_aa: CASRTSGGGTGELFF; cdr3_nt: TGTGCCAGTAGAACTAGCGGGGGCGGCACCGGGGAGCTGTTTTTT
v_call: TRBV7-2; clone_size: many; j_call: TRBJ2-5; d_call: .; cdr3_aa: CASSFAGEETQYF; cdr3_nt: TGTGCCAGCAGCTTTGCCGGGGAAGAGACCCAGTACTTC
v_call: TRBV5-1; clone_size: many; j_call: TRBJ1-4; d_call: TRBD1; cdr3_aa: CGERGHKEKLFF; cdr3_nt: TGCGGGGAAAGGGGGCATAAGGAAAAACTGTTTTTT
v_call: TRBV5-1; clone_size: many; j_call: TRBJ2-1; d_call: .; cdr3_aa: CASSFRDTLGQYEQFF; cdr3_nt: TGCGCCAGCAGCTTCCGGGACACCCTCGGGCAATATGAGCAGTTCTTC
v_call: TRBV27; clone_size: few; j_call: TRBJ2-3; d_call: .; cdr3_aa: CASSPSRDQGTDTQYF; cdr3_nt: TGTGCCAGCAGCCCCTCAAGGGACCAAGGCACAGATACGCAGTATTTT
v_call: TRBV6-5; clone_size: many; j_call: TRBJ2-7; d_call: TRBD1; cdr3_aa: CASSVRDRVAEQYF; cdr3_nt: TGTGCCAGCAGTGTCCGGGACAGGGTGGCCGAGCAGTACTTC
v_call: TRBV12-3/TRBV12-4; clone_size: many; j_call: TRBJ1-2; d_call: .; cdr3_aa: CATRRGSHWSYTF; cdr3_nt: TGTGCCACGCGAAGGGGGTCCCATTGGAGCTACACCTTC
v_call: TRBV27; clone_size: .; j_call: TRBJ1-2; d_call: .; cdr3_aa: CASSSQGWHNYGYTF; cdr3_nt: TGTGCCAGCAGTTCTCAAGGGTGGCATAACTATGGCTACACCTTC
v_call: TRBV5-6; clone_size: many; j_call: TRBJ2-3; d_call: .; cdr3_aa: CASSLRPGDTQYF; cdr3_nt: TGTGCCAGCAGCCTTAGGCCGGGGGATACGCAGTATTTT
v_call: TRBV3-2; clone_size: few; j_call: TRBJ2-4; d_call: .; cdr3_aa: CASSQDPGIAKNIQYF; cdr3_nt: TGTGCCAGCAGCCAAGATCCAGGGATAGCCAAAAACATTCAGTACTTC
v_call: TRBV20-1; clone_size: .; j_call: TRBJ1-5; d_call: TRBD1; cdr3_aa: CSAEQGASNQPQHF; cdr3_nt: TGCAGTGCGGAGCAGGGGGCAAGCAATCAGCCCCAGCATTTT
v_call: TRBV4-2; clone_size: many; j_call: TRBJ2-7; d_call: TRBD1; cdr3_aa: CASSQARTGAYEQYF; cdr3_nt: TGTGCCAGCAGCCAAGCTAGGACAGGGGCCTACGAGCAGTACTTC
v_call: TRBV6-2/TRBV6-3; clone_size: many; j_call: TRBJ2-7; d_call: TRBD2; cdr3_aa: CASSTPGLAVWEQYF; cdr3_nt: TGTGCCAGCAGTACTCCGGGACTAGCGGTCTGGGAGCAGTACTTC